This entry describes one T cell receptor beta chain. Its specificity is not known. This CDR3 contains 14 residues. Germline lookup yields CDR1 SGHVS and CDR2 FNYEAQ. V was clipped by 5 bases and J by 2 bases, with 12 bases between them. Each CDR3 protein is one row after TCRdb ran MiXCR on the RT-PCR reads. The sample yields a few hundred thousand distinct CDR3 sequences, 14% seen once. The data were obtained in a study of response to subunit inactivated influenza vaccine. Notes on the study in general: Authors suggested that a seasonal influenza vaccination recruits few new T cells each time.

Specimen: PBMCs from blood, collected 11 to 12 days after vaccination. The genes are TRBV7-6 and TRBJ1-1; D possibly corresponds to TRBD1 (5 bases). The clonotype comes from a man aged 50 to 60 who received an inactivated influenza vaccine. CDR3 sequence reads: CASSTRDGNTEAFF. The CDR3 nucleotides read TGTGCCAGCAGCACTCGGGACGGCAACACTGAAGCTTTCTTT.